This T cell receptor (beta chain) was retrieved from a study of blood T cells in healthy people across ages. Notes on the study in general: Naive T cell percentage showed a strong correlation with TCR beta diversity. Older age went with lower TCR beta diversity per million T cells, in a roughly linear way.

This clonotype came up a few times. Its antigen is not identified. In each sample, at least 6.5 million PBMCs were isolated. Every sample gave at least 5 micrograms of total RNA when it was extracted. Combining a sample-barcoded 5' primer with a J-beta primer mix, a second PCR ran for 7 to 11 cycles. TCRdb processed the 5' RACE reads anew with MiXCR; each CDR3 protein has one entry. The sample yields some 1,500,000 distinct CDR3 sequences, approximately 42% seen once. Germline values: CDR1 DFQATT, CDR2 SNEGSKA (reference sequence). The length of the CDR3 is 15 residues. V was trimmed by 1 base and J by 6 bases, leaving 16 bases between them.

The rearrangement uses TRBV20-1 and TRBJ1-5; D unresolved. The sequencing input was blood. The sequence was collected from a woman aged 18-29 years in good health. The CDR3 sequence: CSARGLPLIGQPQHF. The CDR3 DNA is TGCAGTGCTAGAGGGTTGCCGCTCATCGGTCAGCCCCAGCATTTT.